The sequence of this T cell receptor beta chain was determined in a study of graft-versus-host responses after intestinal transplantation. Profiled with immunoSEQ multiplex PCR; TCRdb holds only in-frame clones, not every one. Of some 10,000 clones in the sample, 80% to 95% are singletons; the top ten hold about 5.1%. In germline, CDR1 is MDHEN, CDR2 SYDVKM. The junction had 8 bases not matched to a gene; V was cut back by 5 bases and J by 8 bases. The CDR3 extends over 16 amino acids. V is TRBV28 and J is TRBJ2-1; the match to TRBD2 covers 14 bases. This sequence originates from a human patient who received an intestinal transplant, so some T cells may come from the graft donor. The sequenced sample was PBMCs, obtained 68 days after transplant. CDR3 region: CASSLGTSGSSDEQFF. CDR3 in DNA: TGTGCCAGCAGTCTAGGGACTAGCGGGAGTAGCGATGAGCAGTTCTTC.